These 27 T cell receptor beta chains came from one sample sequenced in a study of blood T cell repertoires in COVID-19. Repertoires were generated with immunoSEQ multiplex PCR, while TCRdb's copy carries only in-frame clones and drops some. The sample has roughly 430,000 clones; 70% to 90% are singletons. Sequences were obtained from PBMCs or T cells enriched from blood (not recorded which). These receptors were collected from a woman aged 40 to 49 with acute COVID-19.

This chain connects TRBV6-1 to TRBJ1-6, with D possibly matching TRBD1 (6 bases). The germline V gene has CDR1 MNHNS and CDR2 SASEGT. CDR3 length: 16 amino acids. Trimming took off 4 bases at V and 7 bases at J, with 17 bases between the two ends. The CDR3: CASSASSGTPNSPLHF. The CDR3 nucleotides are TGTGCCAGCAGTGCCAGCTCCGGGACACCAAATTCACCCCTCCACTTT.

The chain uses TRBV5-4 and TRBJ2-7, with D possibly being TRBD2 (5 bases). Germline CDR1 and CDR2: SGHNT and YYREEE (reference sequence). The CDR3 totals 12 residues. V was cut by 4 bases and J by 4 bases, with 9 bases left in between. Here the CDR3 DNA reads TGTGCCAGCAGCGCCTCGGGATACGAGCAGTACTTC. Translating it yields CASSASGYEQYF.

The chain employs TRBV10-1 and TRBJ1-1; 8 nucleotides line up with TRBD1. The junction had 11 bases not matched to a gene; V was cut back by 6 bases and J by 5 bases. Germline CDR1 and CDR2: WNHNN and SYGVQD (reference sequence). The CDR3 is 15 residues long. CDR3 region: CASSDRGSGRTEAFF. The CDR3 DNA is TGCGCCAGCAGCGACAGGGGATCGGGGAGGACTGAAGCTTTCTTT.

The chain is built from TRBV19 and TRBJ1-6; TRBD1 agrees at 9 bases. The germline gives CDR1 LNHDA, CDR2 SQIVND (reference sequence). The CDR3 runs to 14 residues. Losses at the gene ends were 9 bases for V and 8 bases for J; bases not matched to a gene: 8. Here the CDR3 DNA reads TGTGCCAGCCACGGGGACAGGGTATATTCACCCCTCCACTTT. Translating it yields CASHGDRVYSPLHF.

The chain has TRBV5-3 and TRBJ1-5, with a weak D call TRBD1 (5 bases). TRBV5-3 is noted as an ORF with a role that remains uncertain. V lost 4 bases and J lost 6, with 14 bases in between. The CDR3 totals 14 residues. Here the CDR3 reads CARSPTRGSQPQHF. The DNA for the CDR3 is TGTGCCAGAAGCCCGACAAGGGGAAGTCAGCCCCAGCATTTT.

The chain combines TRBV4-1 with TRBJ2-3; 9 bases map to TRBD2. V dropped 0 bases and J dropped 0; count of bases not matched to a gene: 7. Germline CDR1 is MGHRA and CDR2 is YSYEKL. CDR3 size: 18 residues. CDR3 protein: CASSQDQASGASTDTQYF. In nucleotides, the CDR3 is TGCGCCAGCAGCCAAGATCAAGCTAGCGGGGCTAGCACAGATACGCAGTATTTT.

V and J are TRBV4-1 and TRBJ1-1; 9 bases map to TRBD1. The CDR3 length is 14 residues. Germline trimming cut 0 bases from V and 5 bases from J; bases unmatched to any gene: 1. The germline V gene has CDR1 MGHRA and CDR2 YSYEKL. Here the CDR3 DNA reads TGCGCCAGCAGCCAAGATGACAGGGGGACTGAAGCTTTCTTT. It translates to CASSQDDRGTEAFF.

This chain connects TRBV30 to TRBJ1-2; tentative D call: TRBD1 (5 bases). The CDR3 spans 12 residues. Trimming cost V 0 bases and J 4 bases, with 6 bases left between them. Per germline, CDR1 GTSNPN and CDR2 SVGIG (reference sequence). The CDR3 loop is CAWSVGAYGYTF. The CDR3 coding sequence is TGTGCCTGGAGTGTAGGGGCCTATGGCTACACCTTC.

The chain links TRBV5-1 to TRBJ1-4; 7 bases fit TRBD1. Unmatched junction bases numbered 2, after V lost 4 bases and J lost 5 bases. This CDR3 has 13 residues. Germline V gene lookup returns CDR1 SGHRS and CDR2 YFSETQ. The chain's CDR3 is CASSPQGNEKLFF. The DNA of the CDR3 is TGCGCCAGCAGCCCACAGGGGAATGAAAAACTGTTTTTT.

The chain combines TRBV2 with TRBJ2-1; no reliable D call. Trimming left V 11 bases short and J 0 bases short, with 14 bases between. This CDR3 is 14 amino acids long. CDR1 and CDR2 from the germline V gene are SNHLY and FYNNEI. DNA for the CDR3: TGTGCCGTAAGGAACCGGAGCTCCTACAATGAGCAGTTCTTC. This gives the protein CAVRNRSSYNEQFF.

This clone has only one observation. V is TRBV24-1 and J is TRBJ2-3; 9 bases are a match to TRBD2. CDR1 KGHDR and CDR2 SFDVKD come from the germline V gene. V shed 0 bases and J 4 bases; nucleotides not matched to a gene: 4. The CDR3 consists of 16 residues. Here the CDR3 DNA reads TGTGCCACCAGTGATTTGGGCGGGGGGGCCCCAGATACGCAGTATTTT. It specifies CATSDLGGGAPDTQYF.

This clone appeared once. V usage is TRBV7-6 and J usage is TRBJ1-2; 7 bases line up with TRBD1. From germline, CDR1 is SGHVS and CDR2 FNYEAQ. The CDR3 has 16 residues. V lost 5 bases and J lost 0; bases outside the gene matches: 9. The CDR3 here is CASSPRTGTANYGYTF. The CDR3 DNA follows: TGTGCCAGCAGCCCCCGGACAGGAACCGCTAACTATGGCTACACCTTC.

The chain links TRBV11-3 to TRBJ2-4, with D possibly being TRBD1 (5 bases). CDR3 length: 13 amino acids. V lost 1 base and J 6 bases, leaving 7 bases between the germline ends. Per germline, CDR1 SGHNT and CDR2 YENEEA. CDR3 bases: TGTGCCAGCAGCTTAGGGACAAGAAACATTCAGTACTTC. Translating gives CASSLGTRNIQYF.

The rearrangement joins TRBV5-1 to TRBJ1-4; 7 nucleotides agree with TRBD1. CDR1 and CDR2 from the germline V gene are SGHRS and YFSETQ. The CDR3 length is 13 residues. After removal of 5 bases from V and 5 bases from J, the junction contained 3 bases not matched to a gene. The CDR3 DNA is TGCGCCAGCAGGGGACAGCCAAATGAAAAACTGTTTTTT. Its translation is CASRGQPNEKLFF.

The V and J genes are TRBV7-2 and TRBJ2-7; D remains ambiguous. Germline-derived CDR1 and CDR2 are SGHTA and FQGNSA. This CDR3 is 14 amino acids long. Trimming took off 5 bases at V and 3 bases at J, with 14 bases between the two ends. The DNA of the CDR3 is TGTGCCAGCAGCGCCCAACCTCTCTACTACGAGCAGTACTTC. Translation gives CASSAQPLYYEQYF.

This clone was seen a few times. The genes are TRBV24-1 and TRBJ2-2; the D is unclear. The CDR3 has 17 residues. The germline V and J ends were trimmed by 2 bases and 1 base, with 13 bases remaining between them. CDR1 is KGHDR, CDR2 SFDVKD, per germline. The CDR3 sequence is CATSDSSQHGNTGELFF. The DNA of the CDR3 is TGTGCCACCAGTGATTCCTCTCAACATGGGAACACCGGGGAGCTGTTTTTT.

This chain connects TRBV30 to TRBJ1-4; tentative D call: TRBD1 (5 bases). This CDR3 has 14 amino acids. Germline CDR1 is GTSNPN and CDR2 is SVGIG (reference sequence). Trimming left V 0 bases short and J 8 bases short, with 13 bases between. The CDR3 DNA follows: TGTGCCTGGAGTGTTTCGGGGGTGGGGGAAAAACTGTTTTTT. Residues: CAWSVSGVGEKLFF.

The chain has TRBV18 and TRBJ1-5; 7 bases are a match to TRBD1. This CDR3 is built from 16 residues. Germline trimming cut 1 base from V and 10 bases from J; bases unmatched to any gene: 13. Per germline, CDR1 KGHSH and CDR2 LQKENI. The CDR3 protein is CASSPQTGLNHSPQHF. CDR3 sequence (DNA): TGTGCCAGCTCACCACAGACAGGGTTGAATCATAGTCCCCAGCATTTT. The entire variable domain, with the rest obtained from reference TRBV18 and TRBJ1-5, is as follows: NAGVMQNPRHLVRRRGQEARLRCSPMKGHSHVYWYRQLPEEGLKFMVYLQKENIIDESGMPKERFSAEFPKEGPSILRIQQVVRGDSAAYFCASSPQTGLNHSPQHFGDGTRLSIL.

The genes are TRBV30 and TRBJ2-7; possibly TRBD2 for D (5 bases). Germline assignment: CDR1 GTSNPN and CDR2 SVGIG (reference sequence). The CDR3 is 11 residues long. The V end lost 6 bases, the J end lost 3 bases, and 9 bases lay between the germline ends. The CDR3 reads CACERVYEQYF. Written as DNA, the CDR3 is TGTGCCTGCGAGAGGGTCTACGAGCAGTACTTC. The entire variable domain, with the rest obtained from reference TRBV30 and TRBJ2-7, is as follows: SQTIHQWPATLVQPVGSPLSLECTVEGTSNPNLYWYRQAAGRGLQLLFYSVGIGQISSEVPQNLSASRPQDRQFILSSKKLLLSDSGFYLCACERVYEQYFGPGTRLTVT.

This clone came up a few times. The J gene is TRBJ1-5, the V gene TRBV19; TRBD1 aligns across 9 bases. Germline loops: CDR1 LNHDA, CDR2 SQIVND (reference sequence). Unmatched junction bases numbered 13, after V lost 11 bases and J lost 8 bases. This CDR3 region has 14 residues. CDR3 sequence reads: CASRGTGIIKPQHF. Here the CDR3 DNA reads TGTGCCTCCAGGGGGACAGGGATAATTAAGCCCCAGCATTTT.

This chain joins TRBV5-1 and TRBJ1-1; D unresolved. V gave up 5 bases and J gave up 0 bases, with 11 bases separating them. The CDR3 loop spans 14 amino acids. In germline, CDR1 is SGHRS, CDR2 YFSETQ. The CDR3 spells CASRETSLNTEAFF. The CDR3, as DNA: TGCGCCAGCAGAGAGACAAGCTTGAACACTGAAGCTTTCTTT.

The chain couples TRBV29-1 to TRBJ1-2; D possibly corresponds to TRBD1 (6 bases). The CDR3 extends over 13 amino acids. Between the trimmed V and J ends, which lost 4 bases and 2 bases, there was a span of 11 bases. From germline, CDR1 is SQVTM and CDR2 ANQGSEA. CDR3 nucleotide sequence: TGCAGCGTTGTCAGGGGAGAGAACTATGGCTACACCTTC. Translated, it gives CSVVRGENYGYTF.

J is TRBJ2-6 and V is TRBV5-1; 9 nucleotides line up with TRBD1. The CDR3 extends over 16 amino acids. V was pared by 4 bases and J by 4 bases, with 6 bases of the junction left unmatched. The germline V gene encodes CDR1 SGHRS and CDR2 YFSETQ. CDR3 coding DNA: TGCGCCAGCAGCCCACAGGGGGCGCTCGGGGCCAACGTCCTGACTTTC. The encoded protein is CASSPQGALGANVLTF.

V gene TRBV2 combines with J gene TRBJ1-3; D is uncertain. Germline V gene data show CDR1 as SNHLY and CDR2 as FYNNEI. The CDR3 contains 16 residues. V gave up 2 bases and J gave up 3 bases, with 14 bases separating them. Written as DNA, the CDR3 is TGTGCCAGCAGTGAAACTAGGGCGGTGGGTGGAAACACCATATATTTT. It is translated as CASSETRAVGGNTIYF.

The chain employs TRBV28 and TRBJ2-5; 7 bases agree with TRBD1. V lost 6 bases to trimming and J lost 2 bases; unmatched junction nucleotides: 9. The CDR3 runs 15 residues. CDR1 is MDHEN and CDR2 is SYDVKM in the germline V gene. CDR3 nucleotides: TGTGCCAGCAGCATACAGGGGAAGGGGCAAGAGACCCAGTACTTC. Protein sequence: CASSIQGKGQETQYF. The variable domain in full, completed from reference TRBV28 and TRBJ2-5, reads DVKVTQSSRYLVKRTGEKVFLECVQDMDHENMFWYRQDPGLGLRLIYFSYDVKMKEKGDIPEGYSVSREKKERFSLILESASTNQTSMYLCASSIQGKGQETQYFGPGTRLLVL.

CDR3 region: CASNGRGETQYF. CDR3 sequence (DNA): TGCGCCAGCAACGGACGCGGGGAGACCCAGTACTTC. The rearrangement joins TRBV5-1 to TRBJ2-5; tentatively, D is TRBD2 (5 bases). V lost 6 bases, J lost 5 bases, and 11 bases lay in between. CDR1 SGHRS and CDR2 YFSETQ come from the germline V gene. The CDR3 length is 12 residues.

The chain is built from TRBV5-6 and TRBJ2-2; a weak D match, TRBD1 (6 bases). Trimming removed 0 bases at V and 6 bases at J, with 12 bases between. Germline assignment: CDR1 SGHDT and CDR2 YYEEEE. This CDR3 is 15 amino acids long. The chain's CDR3 is CASSLGFRGSGELFF. CDR3 DNA: TGTGCCAGCAGCTTGGGTTTCAGGGGCTCCGGGGAGCTGTTTTTT.